A selection of T cell receptor beta chains follows, all from one sample in a study of T-cell reconstitution after alpha-beta-depleted transplantation in children. Each CDR3 protein is one row after TCRdb ran MiXCR on the PCR reads. The sample holds 700,000 or so distinct CDR3 sequences; less than 15% are singletons and the top ten take 0.79%. The specimen was PBMCs, collected before TCRalphabeta/CD19-depleted stem cell transplant. These receptors all come from a girl between 2 and 10 years old with congenital amegakaryocytic thrombocytopenia, due to receive a stem cell transplant. Both conserved end residues are part of each CDR3. The D gene is left open where the match is weak. Clone size, where shown, is once, few, many, or a class for clones that have expanded.

d_gene: TRBD2
j_gene: TRBJ2-7
abundance: many
v_gene: TRBV3-1
CDR3nt: TGTGCCAGCAGCGAAACTAGCGGAAGCTCCTACGAGCAGTACTTC
CDR3aa: CASSETSGSSYEQYF

d_gene: TRBD1
j_gene: TRBJ1-6
abundance: many
v_gene: TRBV20-1
CDR3nt: TGCAGTGCCAGGGGGCGGAATTCACCCCTCCACTTT
CDR3aa: CSARGRNSPLHF

d_gene: TRBD2
j_gene: TRBJ2-7
abundance: many
v_gene: TRBV5-1
CDR3nt: TGCGCCAGCAGCGGGACTAGAGCCATTTTTAACGAGCAGTACTTC
CDR3aa: CASSGTRAIFNEQYF

d_gene: -
j_gene: TRBJ2-1
abundance: -
v_gene: TRBV5-1
CDR3nt: TGCGCCAGCAAGGCAACCCCAACCTACAATGAGCAGTTCTTC
CDR3aa: CASKATPTYNEQFF

d_gene: -
j_gene: TRBJ2-5
abundance: few
v_gene: TRBV7-9
CDR3nt: TGTGCCAGCAGCTCAACCGGACGGATAGAAGAGACCCAGTACTTC
CDR3aa: CASSSTGRIEETQYF

d_gene: TRBD1
j_gene: TRBJ1-1
abundance: many
v_gene: TRBV3-1
CDR3nt: TGTGCCAGCAGTCGGACAGGGGGTTACACTGAAGCTTTCTTT
CDR3aa: CASSRTGGYTEAFF

d_gene: TRBD2
j_gene: TRBJ2-5
abundance: -
v_gene: TRBV9
CDR3nt: TGTGCCAGCAGCCCCCCTTTTTCCAGCGGGAAGGAGACCCAGTACTTC
CDR3aa: CASSPPFSSGKETQYF

d_gene: TRBD1
j_gene: TRBJ2-3
abundance: many
v_gene: TRBV5-1
CDR3nt: TGCGCCAGCAGCTTCAGGGGACAGATTATCACAGATACGCAGTATTTT
CDR3aa: CASSFRGQIITDTQYF

d_gene: -
j_gene: TRBJ2-7
abundance: -
v_gene: TRBV3-1
CDR3nt: TGTGCCAGCAGCCAAGATCCGGATCCCTACGAGCAGTACTTC
CDR3aa: CASSQDPDPYEQYF

d_gene: TRBD1
j_gene: TRBJ2-5
abundance: many
v_gene: TRBV5-1
CDR3nt: TGCGCCAGCAGCCCGCTGGGACAGGGGGCGCAGACCCAGTACTTC
CDR3aa: CASSPLGQGAQTQYF

d_gene: -
j_gene: TRBJ2-3
abundance: -
v_gene: TRBV20-1
CDR3nt: TGCAGTGCTAGAGATACCTGGGAAGGAGGGCGAGATACGCAGTATTTT
CDR3aa: CSARDTWEGGRDTQYF